Shown below are 16 T cell receptor beta chains from a single sample sequenced in a study of shared clonotypes between healthy human individuals. Naivety among CD8 cells was defined by CD45RO negativity and positive CCR7 selection, thereby excluding terminally differentiated effector memory CD45RA+ cells. The method was immunoSEQ multiplex PCR; TCRdb's version includes in-frame clones alone and lacks a portion of them. Among some 2,100,000 clones, 93% were seen once, and the ten largest hold approximately 1.7%. What was sequenced was naive CD8+ T cells from PBMCs. These receptors all stem from a man aged 18-30 years in good health. Some clones in this sample may be carry-over from other donors' samples.

J is TRBJ2-5 and V is TRBV20-1, with D perhaps matching TRBD1 (6 bases). The CDR3 sequence is 11 residues long. Between the trimmed V and J ends, which lost 7 bases and 11 bases, there was a span of 17 bases. Germline lookup yields CDR1 DFQATT and CDR2 SNEGSKA (reference sequence). CDR3 DNA sequence: TGCAGTGTACAGGGCCCTAGGGAGCAGTACTTC. Translating it yields CSVQGPREQYF.

This clone was recorded once. The chain links TRBV6-6 to TRBJ2-5, with 10 positions matching TRBD2. This CDR3 region has 14 residues. CDR1 is MNHNY and CDR2 is SVGAGI in the germline V gene (reference sequence). V trimming: 4 bases; J trimming: 5 bases; junction bases outside the gene matches: 4. The DNA for the CDR3 is TGTGCCAGCAGTTTAGCGGGAGGAGGGGAGACCCAGTACTTC. This translates into CASSLAGGGETQYF.

V and J are TRBV9 and TRBJ1-1, with 9 nucleotides matching TRBD1. This CDR3 spans 17 amino acids. The V gene end was trimmed by 4 bases and the J gene end by 1 base; junction bases not matched to a gene: 11. CDR1 is SGDLS, CDR2 YYNGEE, per germline. CDR3 sequence reads: CASSPRTGVGKNTEAFF. The DNA of the CDR3 is TGTGCCAGCAGCCCAAGGACAGGGGTCGGGAAGAACACTGAAGCTTTCTTT.

In its sample, this clone was seen a few times. The chain carries TRBV7-6 and TRBJ2-2, with D possibly being TRBD1 (5 bases). CDR3 length: 16 amino acids. The germline gives CDR1 SGHVS, CDR2 FNYEAQ. Trimming took 1 base from V and 5 from J, leaving 14 bases between them. The CDR3 nucleotides read TGTGCCAGCAGCTTAGTTTGGCAGGGCGTTACCGGGGAGCTGTTTTTT. Its protein is CASSLVWQGVTGELFF.

This clone occurred once. This rearrangement joins TRBV11-2 to TRBJ2-1; 13 positions match TRBD2. CDR1 SGHAT and CDR2 FQNNGV come from the germline V gene. The CDR3 totals 19 residues. Unmatched junction bases numbered 10, after V lost 2 bases and J lost 3 bases. CDR3 sequence (DNA): TGTGCCAGCAGCTTATTTGGGGGACTAGCGGGACCCGACTACAATGAGCAGTTCTTC. It translates to CASSLFGGLAGPDYNEQFF.

This chain links TRBV7-9 with TRBJ2-3; 10 bases are shared with TRBD2. J was trimmed by 4 bases and V by 4 bases; bases with no gene match: 5. Germline CDR1 reads SEHNR; CDR2 reads FQNEAQ (reference sequence). CDR3 length equals 15 residues. CDR3 sequence reads: CASSSPSGSADTQYF. CDR3 bases: TGTGCCAGCAGCTCACCTAGCGGGAGCGCAGATACGCAGTATTTT.

The chain carries TRBV30 and TRBJ2-1; tentatively, D is TRBD2 (5 bases). Trimming cost V 4 bases and J 0 bases, with 13 bases left between them. Germline values: CDR1 GTSNPN, CDR2 SVGIG (reference sequence). This CDR3 comprises 15 residues. The CDR3 sequence is CAWKGGLSSYNEQFF. The DNA for the CDR3 is TGTGCCTGGAAGGGCGGGTTAAGCTCCTACAATGAGCAGTTCTTC. Using reference TRBV30 and TRBJ2-1 for the parts outside the CDR3, the full variable domain is SQTIHQWPATLVQPVGSPLSLECTVEGTSNPNLYWYRQAAGRGLQLLFYSVGIGQISSEVPQNLSASRPQDRQFILSSKKLLLSDSGFYLCAWKGGLSSYNEQFFGPGTRLTVL.

This sequence joins TRBV14 and TRBJ1-1; no firm D call. Trimming cost V 2 bases and J 0 bases, with 7 bases left between them. This CDR3 is built from 14 residues. Germline V gene data show CDR1 as SGHDN and CDR2 as FVKESK. For the CDR3, the DNA is TGTGCCAGCAGCCAAAAGGGAATGAACACTGAAGCTTTCTTT. It translates to CASSQKGMNTEAFF.

The V and J genes are TRBV19 and TRBJ2-7; 8 nucleotides line up with TRBD2. The CDR3 is made up of 14 amino acids. The V segment lost 3 bases and the J segment 3 bases; nucleotides outside the gene matches: 4. CDR1 is LNHDA, CDR2 SQIVND, per germline (reference sequence). This CDR3 is CASSIGTSDYEQYF. In DNA form, the CDR3 reads TGTGCCAGTAGTATTGGGACTAGTGACTACGAGCAGTACTTC.

The chain has TRBV7-9 and TRBJ1-2, with 7 bases fitting TRBD1. The CDR3 is 14 residues long. The V and J ends lost 4 bases and 8 bases, in that order; junction bases with no gene match: 10. Germline loops: CDR1 SEHNR, CDR2 FQNEAQ (reference sequence). CDR3 bases: TGTGCCAGCAGCTGGACAGGAACTTTGGGCGGCTACACCTTC. Residues: CASSWTGTLGGYTF.

This chain connects TRBV11-2 to TRBJ2-7; 7 bases match TRBD1. The junction had 11 bases not matched to a gene; V was cut back by 5 bases and J by 7 bases. This CDR3 has 14 residues. Germline CDR1 and CDR2: SGHAT and FQNNGV. As DNA, the CDR3 is TGTGCCAGCAGCCCCGACAGGGTTTCTTGGGAGCAGTACTTC. It is translated as CASSPDRVSWEQYF.

The chain recombines TRBV7-8 with TRBJ1-2; no firm D call. Germline values: CDR1 SGHVS, CDR2 FQNEAQ. The CDR3 length is 15 residues. The V end lost 4 bases, the J end lost 0 bases, and 12 bases lay between the germline ends. This chain's CDR3 is CASSSGVNTNYGYTF. As DNA, the CDR3 is TGTGCCAGCAGCTCCGGGGTCAACACTAACTATGGCTACACCTTC.

This chain links TRBV27 with TRBJ2-7; the D gene could be TRBD1 or TRBD2 (5 bases each). V shed 1 base and J shed 5 bases, with 18 bases lying between them. The CDR3 is made up of 16 amino acids. Germline-derived CDR1 and CDR2 are MNHEY and SMNVEV (reference sequence). The CDR3 coding sequence is TGTGCCAGCAGTTTATTGGGGTGGGAAGGGACCGACGAGCAGTACTTC. Amino acids: CASSLLGWEGTDEQYF.

CDR3 nucleotides: TGCAGCGTAGAAAAAGGTCTCGCGGGTTCTAGCACAGATACGCAGTATTTT. Residues: CSVEKGLAGSSTDTQYF. The chain has TRBV29-1 and TRBJ2-3; D might be TRBD2 (5 bases). CDR1 is SQVTM and CDR2 is ANQGSEA in the germline V gene. V dropped 6 bases and J dropped 0 bases, with 22 bases sitting between them. This CDR3 has 17 residues.

The rearrangement joins TRBV4-1 to TRBJ2-7; TRBD2 aligns across 9 bases. Germline V gives CDR1 MGHRA, CDR2 YSYEKL. Trimming removed 2 bases from V and 6 bases from J; junction bases left unmatched: 8. The CDR3 extends over 15 amino acids. The chain's CDR3 is CASSQLAGFPGEQYF. The CDR3 DNA follows: TGCGCCAGCAGCCAACTAGCGGGATTTCCTGGCGAGCAGTACTTC.

The V gene is TRBV21-1, the J gene TRBJ2-7. TRBV21-1 is a listed pseudogene. The CDR3 has 12 amino acids. CDR3 sequence reads: CASSRDPYEQYF. The CDR3 coding sequence is TGTGCCAGCAGCCGGGACCCGTACGAGCAGTACTTC.